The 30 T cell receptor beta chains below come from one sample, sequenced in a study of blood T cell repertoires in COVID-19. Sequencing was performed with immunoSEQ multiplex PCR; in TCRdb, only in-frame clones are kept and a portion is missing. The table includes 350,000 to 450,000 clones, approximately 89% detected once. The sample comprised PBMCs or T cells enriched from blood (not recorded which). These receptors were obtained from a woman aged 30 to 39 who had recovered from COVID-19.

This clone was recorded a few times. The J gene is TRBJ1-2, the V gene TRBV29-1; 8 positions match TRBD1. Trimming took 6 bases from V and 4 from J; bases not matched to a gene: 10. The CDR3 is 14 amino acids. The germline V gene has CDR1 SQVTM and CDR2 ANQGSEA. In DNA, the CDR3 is TGCAGCGTGGAGGAGGTAGGACAGGGCTATGGCTACACCTTC. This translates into CSVEEVGQGYGYTF. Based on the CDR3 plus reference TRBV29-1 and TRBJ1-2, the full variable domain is SAVISQKPSRDICQRGTSLTIQCQVDSQVTMMFWYRQQPGQSLTLIATANQGSEATYESGFVIDKFPISRPNLTFSTLTVSNMSPEDSSIYLCSVEEVGQGYGYTFGSGTRLTVV.

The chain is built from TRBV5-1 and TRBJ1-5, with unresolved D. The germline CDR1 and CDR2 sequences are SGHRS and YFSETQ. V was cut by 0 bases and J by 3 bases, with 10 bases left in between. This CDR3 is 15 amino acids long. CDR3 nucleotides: TGCGCCAGCAGCTTGGACGGGGAGGACAATCAGCCCCAGCATTTT. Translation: CASSLDGEDNQPQHF.

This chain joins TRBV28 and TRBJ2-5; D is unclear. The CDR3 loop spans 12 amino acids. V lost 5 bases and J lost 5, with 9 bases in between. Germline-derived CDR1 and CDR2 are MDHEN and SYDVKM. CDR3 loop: CASSPRIETQYF. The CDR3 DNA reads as TGTGCCAGCAGTCCCCGTATTGAGACCCAGTACTTC.

CDR3 nucleotide sequence: TGCACCAGCAGGAAGGCTAGCGGGACCAATGAGCAGTTCTTC. Protein sequence: CTSRKASGTNEQFF. The chain joins TRBV1 to TRBJ2-1; the table assigns TRBD2, which was not confirmed against the DNA. TRBV1 is listed as a pseudogene. There are 14 residues in the CDR3.

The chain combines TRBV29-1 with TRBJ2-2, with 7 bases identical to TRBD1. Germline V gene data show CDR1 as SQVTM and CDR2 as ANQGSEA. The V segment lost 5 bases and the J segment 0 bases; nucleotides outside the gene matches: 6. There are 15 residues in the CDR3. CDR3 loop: CSVPHRGPNTGELFF. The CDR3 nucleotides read TGCAGCGTTCCTCACAGGGGACCGAACACCGGGGAGCTGTTTTTT.

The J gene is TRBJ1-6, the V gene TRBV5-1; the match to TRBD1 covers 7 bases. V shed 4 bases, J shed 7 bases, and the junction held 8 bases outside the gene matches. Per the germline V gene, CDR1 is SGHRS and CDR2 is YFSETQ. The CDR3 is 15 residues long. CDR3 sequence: CASSASGQINSPLHF. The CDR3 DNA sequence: TGCGCCAGCAGCGCCTCGGGACAGATCAATTCACCCCTCCACTTT.

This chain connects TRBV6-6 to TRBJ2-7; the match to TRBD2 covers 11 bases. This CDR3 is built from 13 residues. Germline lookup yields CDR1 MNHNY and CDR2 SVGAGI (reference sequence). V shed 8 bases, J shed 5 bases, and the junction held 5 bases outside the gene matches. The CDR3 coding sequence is TGTGCCAGCCGCACTAGCGGGGGACACGAGCAGTACTTC. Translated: CASRTSGGHEQYF.

CDR3 nucleotide sequence: TGTGCCAGCAGCCACGATAGATCTGGAAACACCATATATTTT. It encodes CASSHDRSGNTIYF. The chain employs TRBV14 and TRBJ1-3; D unclear. The CDR3 is made up of 14 amino acids. The V and J ends lost 3 bases and 1 base respectively, with 7 bases between them. Germline values: CDR1 SGHDN, CDR2 FVKESK.

The CDR3: CASMPARRYFEQFF. CDR3 bases: TGTGCCAGCATGCCGGCGAGGAGGTACTTTGAGCAGTTCTTC. This chain links TRBV27 with TRBJ2-1, with TRBD2 as a possible D gene (5 bases). Germline V gives CDR1 MNHEY, CDR2 SMNVEV (reference sequence). The V and J ends lost 7 bases and 9 bases respectively, with 19 bases between them. This CDR3 is built from 14 residues.

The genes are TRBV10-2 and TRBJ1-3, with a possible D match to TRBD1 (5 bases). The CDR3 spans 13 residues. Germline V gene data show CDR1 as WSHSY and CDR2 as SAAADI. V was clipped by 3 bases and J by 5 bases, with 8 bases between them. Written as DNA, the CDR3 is TGCGCCAGCAGTGAATACAGGAGAAACACCATATATTTT. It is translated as CASSEYRRNTIYF.

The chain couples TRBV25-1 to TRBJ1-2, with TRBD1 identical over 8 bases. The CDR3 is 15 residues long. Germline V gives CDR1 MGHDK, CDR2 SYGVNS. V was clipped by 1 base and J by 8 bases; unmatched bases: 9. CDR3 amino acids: CASSESPQGAGGYTF. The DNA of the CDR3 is TGTGCCAGCAGTGAATCTCCCCAGGGGGCAGGGGGCTACACCTTC.

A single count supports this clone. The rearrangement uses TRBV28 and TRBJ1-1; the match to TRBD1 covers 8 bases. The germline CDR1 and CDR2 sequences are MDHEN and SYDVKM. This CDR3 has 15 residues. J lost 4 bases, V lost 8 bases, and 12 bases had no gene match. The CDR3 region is CASEFPRGLGTEAFF. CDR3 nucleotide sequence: TGTGCCAGCGAATTCCCCAGGGGGCTTGGCACTGAAGCTTTCTTT.

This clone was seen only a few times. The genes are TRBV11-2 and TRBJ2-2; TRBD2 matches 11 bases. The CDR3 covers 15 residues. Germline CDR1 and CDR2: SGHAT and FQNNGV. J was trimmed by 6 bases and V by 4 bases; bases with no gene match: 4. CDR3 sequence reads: CASSSISGRAGELFF. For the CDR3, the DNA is TGTGCCAGCAGCTCCATTAGCGGGAGGGCCGGGGAGCTGTTTTTT.

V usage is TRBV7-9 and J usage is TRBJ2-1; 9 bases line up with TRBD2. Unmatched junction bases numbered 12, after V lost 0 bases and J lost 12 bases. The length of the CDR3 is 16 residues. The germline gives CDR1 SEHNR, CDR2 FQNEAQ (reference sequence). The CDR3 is CASSLAVLAGGPVQFF. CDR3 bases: TGTGCCAGCAGCTTAGCGGTACTAGCGGGTGGTCCCGTGCAGTTCTTC.

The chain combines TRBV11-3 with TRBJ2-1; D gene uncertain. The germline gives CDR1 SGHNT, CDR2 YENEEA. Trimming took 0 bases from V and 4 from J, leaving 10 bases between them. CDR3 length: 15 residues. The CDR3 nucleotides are TGTGCCAGCAGCTTAGATTCTTCGCGATACAATGAGCAGTTCTTC. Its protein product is CASSLDSSRYNEQFF.

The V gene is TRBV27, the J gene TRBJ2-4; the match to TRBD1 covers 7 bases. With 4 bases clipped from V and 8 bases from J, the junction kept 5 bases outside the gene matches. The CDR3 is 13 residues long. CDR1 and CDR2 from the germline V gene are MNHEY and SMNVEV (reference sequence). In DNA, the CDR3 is TGTGCCAGCAGTTATAATGACAGGGACATTCAGTACTTC. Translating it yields CASSYNDRDIQYF.

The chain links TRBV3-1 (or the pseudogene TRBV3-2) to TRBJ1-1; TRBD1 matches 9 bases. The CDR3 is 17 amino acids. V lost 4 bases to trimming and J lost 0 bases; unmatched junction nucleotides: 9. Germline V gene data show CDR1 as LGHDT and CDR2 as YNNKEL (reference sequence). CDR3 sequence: CASSPALGQGLNTEAFF. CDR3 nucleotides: TGTGCCAGCAGCCCAGCATTGGGACAGGGCTTGAACACTGAAGCTTTCTTT.

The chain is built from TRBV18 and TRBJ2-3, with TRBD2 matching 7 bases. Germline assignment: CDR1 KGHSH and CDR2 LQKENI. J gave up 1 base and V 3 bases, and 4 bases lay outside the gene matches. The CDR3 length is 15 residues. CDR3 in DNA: TGTGCCAGCTCACCGGGGAGGGACCGCACAGATACGCAGTATTTT. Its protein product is CASSPGRDRTDTQYF.

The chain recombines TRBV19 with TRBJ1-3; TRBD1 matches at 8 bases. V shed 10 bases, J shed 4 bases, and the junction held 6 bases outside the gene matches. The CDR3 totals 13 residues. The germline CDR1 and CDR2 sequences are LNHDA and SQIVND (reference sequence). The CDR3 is CATEGQEGNTIYF. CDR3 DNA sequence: TGTGCCACCGAGGGACAGGAAGGAAACACCATATATTTT.

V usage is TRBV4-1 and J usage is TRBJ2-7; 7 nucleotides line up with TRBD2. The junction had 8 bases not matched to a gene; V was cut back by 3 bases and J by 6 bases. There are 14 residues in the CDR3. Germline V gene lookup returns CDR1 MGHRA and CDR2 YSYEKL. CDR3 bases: TGCGCCAGCAGCCACGTCTGGGGGGGGACCGAGCAGTACTTC. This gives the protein CASSHVWGGTEQYF.

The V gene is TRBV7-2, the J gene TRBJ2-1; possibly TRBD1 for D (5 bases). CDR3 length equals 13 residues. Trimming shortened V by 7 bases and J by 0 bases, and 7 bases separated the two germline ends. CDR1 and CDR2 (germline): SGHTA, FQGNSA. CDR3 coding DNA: TGTGCCAGCAATACAGGCTCCTACAATGAGCAGTTCTTC. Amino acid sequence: CASNTGSYNEQFF.

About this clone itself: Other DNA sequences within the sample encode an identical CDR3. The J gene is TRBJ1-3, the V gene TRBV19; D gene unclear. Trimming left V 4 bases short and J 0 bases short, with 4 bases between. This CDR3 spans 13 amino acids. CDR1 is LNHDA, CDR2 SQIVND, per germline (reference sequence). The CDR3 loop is CASSTGSGNTIYF. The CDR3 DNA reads TGTGCCAGTAGTACAGGCTCTGGAAACACCATATATTTT.

The chain's CDR3 is CASSPQGQGRDEQYF. The DNA for the CDR3 is TGTGCCAGCAGTCCCCAGGGGCAGGGGCGGGACGAGCAGTACTTC. The chain uses TRBV27 and TRBJ2-7, with D perhaps TRBD1 (6 bases). The CDR3 totals 15 residues. Trimming shortened V by 5 bases and J by 5 bases, and 19 bases separated the two germline ends. Germline V gene sequence: CDR1 MNHEY, CDR2 SMNVEV (reference sequence).

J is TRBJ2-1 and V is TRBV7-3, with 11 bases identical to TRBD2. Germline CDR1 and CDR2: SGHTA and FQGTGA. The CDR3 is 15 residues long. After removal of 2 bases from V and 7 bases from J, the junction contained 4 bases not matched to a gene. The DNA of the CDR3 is TGTGCCAGCAGCTTACTTAGCGGGAGGGTTAATGAGCAGTTCTTC. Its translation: CASSLLSGRVNEQFF.

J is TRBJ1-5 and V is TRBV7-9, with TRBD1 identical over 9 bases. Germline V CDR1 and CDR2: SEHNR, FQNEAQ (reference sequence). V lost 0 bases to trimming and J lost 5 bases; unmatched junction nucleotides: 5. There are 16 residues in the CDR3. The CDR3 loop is CASSLAAGQGHQPQHF. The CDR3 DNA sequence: TGTGCCAGCAGCTTAGCGGCGGGACAGGGCCATCAGCCCCAGCATTTT. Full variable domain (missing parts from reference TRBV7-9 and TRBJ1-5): DTGVSQNPRHKITKRGQNVTFRCDPISEHNRLYWYRQTLGQGPEFLTYFQNEAQLEKSRLLSDRFSAERPKGSFSTLEIQRTEQGDSAMYLCASSLAAGQGHQPQHFGDGTRLSIL.

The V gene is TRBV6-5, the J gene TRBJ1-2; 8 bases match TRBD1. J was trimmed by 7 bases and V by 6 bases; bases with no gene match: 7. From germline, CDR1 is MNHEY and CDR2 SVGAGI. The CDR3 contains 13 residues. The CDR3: CASSRGQGTGYTF. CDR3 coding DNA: TGTGCCAGCAGCCGCGGACAGGGCACTGGCTACACCTTC.

CDR3 in amino acids: CASSRRGNRGTEAFF. CDR3 nucleotide sequence: TGTGCCAGCAGCCGTCGAGGGAACCGGGGCACTGAAGCTTTCTTT. This chain connects TRBV13 to TRBJ1-1; D unresolved. Germline V CDR1 and CDR2: PRHDT, FYEKMQ (reference sequence). This CDR3 spans 15 amino acids. Trimming shortened V by 5 bases and J by 4 bases, and 17 bases separated the two germline ends.

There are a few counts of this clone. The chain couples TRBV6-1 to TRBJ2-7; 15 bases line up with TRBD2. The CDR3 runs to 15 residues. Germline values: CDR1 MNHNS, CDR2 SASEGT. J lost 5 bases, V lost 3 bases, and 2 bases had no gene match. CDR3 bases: TGTGCCAGCAGTGACGGACTAGCGGGAGGGGACGAGCAGTACTTC. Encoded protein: CASSDGLAGGDEQYF.

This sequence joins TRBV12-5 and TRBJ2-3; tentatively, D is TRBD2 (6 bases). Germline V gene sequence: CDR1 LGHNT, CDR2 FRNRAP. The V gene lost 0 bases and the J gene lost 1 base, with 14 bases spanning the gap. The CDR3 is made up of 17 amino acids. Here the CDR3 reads CASGLVLEGPGTDTQYF. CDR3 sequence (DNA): TGTGCTAGTGGTTTGGTACTGGAGGGTCCAGGCACAGATACGCAGTATTTT.

Here the CDR3 DNA reads TGTGCCATCAGGGCCGGACTAGCCGCGGAGACCCAGTACTTC. This codes for CAIRAGLAAETQYF. V usage is TRBV10-3 and J usage is TRBJ2-5; TRBD2 matches 8 bases. V shed 6 bases and J 5 bases; nucleotides not matched to a gene: 8. The CDR3 runs to 14 residues. Per germline, CDR1 ENHRY and CDR2 SYGVKD.